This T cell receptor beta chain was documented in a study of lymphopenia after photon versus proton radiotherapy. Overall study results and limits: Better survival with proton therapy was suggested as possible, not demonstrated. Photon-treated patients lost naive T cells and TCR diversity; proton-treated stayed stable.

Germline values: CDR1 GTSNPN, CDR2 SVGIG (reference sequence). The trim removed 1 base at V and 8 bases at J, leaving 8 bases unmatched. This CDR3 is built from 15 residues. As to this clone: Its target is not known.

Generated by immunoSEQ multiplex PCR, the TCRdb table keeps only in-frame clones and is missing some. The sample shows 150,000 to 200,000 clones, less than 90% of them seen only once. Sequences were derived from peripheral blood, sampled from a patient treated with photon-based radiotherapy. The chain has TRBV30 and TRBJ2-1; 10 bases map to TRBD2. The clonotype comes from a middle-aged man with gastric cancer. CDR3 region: CAWSASGRGGDEQFF. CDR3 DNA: TGTGCCTGGAGTGCCAGCGGGAGGGGTGGGGATGAGCAGTTCTTC. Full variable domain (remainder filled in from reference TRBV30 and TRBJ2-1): SQTIHQWPATLVQPVGSPLSLECTVEGTSNPNLYWYRQAAGRGLQLLFYSVGIGQISSEVPQNLSASRPQDRQFILSSKKLLLSDSGFYLCAWSASGRGGDEQFFGPGTRLTVL.